This T cell receptor beta chain was sequenced during a study of blood T cell repertoires in COVID-19. Whole-study context: There were acute and convalescent COVID-19 samples, and they came from the United States, Italy and Spain. The cDNA or gDNA used as material had been derived from T cells, B-cell-depleted T cells, or PBMCs.

Original analysis: For nucleated cells, counts were estimated from reference gene primer amplification. Profiled with immunoSEQ multiplex PCR; TCRdb holds only in-frame clones, not every one. The DNA gave D and trimming, while V, J and clone size come from that table. In the table there are roughly 69,000 clones, roughly 90% of which are singletons. CDR1 is MNHEY and CDR2 is SVGAGI in the germline V gene. V was clipped by 8 bases and J by 5 bases, with 16 bases between them. This CDR3 is built from 14 residues. This chain joins TRBV6-5 and TRBJ1-5, with D maybe TRBD1 (6 bases). The sequence was obtained from a man aged 50 to 59 with acute or convalescent COVID-19. The specimen was peripheral blood. The CDR3, as DNA: TGTGCCAGCGCGGACAGCGTCTATGATCAGCCCCAGCATTTT. Translation gives CASADSVYDQPQHF.